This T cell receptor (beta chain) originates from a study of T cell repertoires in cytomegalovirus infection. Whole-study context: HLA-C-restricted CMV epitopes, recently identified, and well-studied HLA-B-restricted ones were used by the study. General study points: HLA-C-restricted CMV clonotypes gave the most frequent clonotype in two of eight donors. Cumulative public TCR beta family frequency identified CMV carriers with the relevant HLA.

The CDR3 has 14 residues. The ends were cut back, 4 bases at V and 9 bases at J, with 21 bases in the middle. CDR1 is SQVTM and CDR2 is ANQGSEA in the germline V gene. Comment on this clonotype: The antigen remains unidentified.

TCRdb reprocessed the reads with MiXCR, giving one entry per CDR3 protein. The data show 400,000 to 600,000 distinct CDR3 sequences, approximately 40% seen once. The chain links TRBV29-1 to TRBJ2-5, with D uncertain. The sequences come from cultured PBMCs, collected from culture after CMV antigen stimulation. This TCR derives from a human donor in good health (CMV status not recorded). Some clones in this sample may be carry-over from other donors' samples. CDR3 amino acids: CSVATAQAFAAQYF. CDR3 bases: TGCAGCGTTGCTACAGCCCAGGCGTTCGCGGCCCAGTACTTC. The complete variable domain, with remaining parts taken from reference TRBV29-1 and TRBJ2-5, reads SAVISQKPSRDICQRGTSLTIQCQVDSQVTMMFWYRQQPGQSLTLIATANQGSEATYESGFVIDKFPISRPNLTFSTLTVSNMSPEDSSIYLCSVATAQAFAAQYFGPGTRLLVL.